Below, 9 T cell receptor beta chains from the same sample are listed, as sequenced in a study of blood T cell repertoires in COVID-19. The data were produced by immunoSEQ multiplex PCR, yet TCRdb's version contains in-frame clones alone and is incomplete. The sample lists about 270,000 clones; 86% were seen once. Sequencing was carried out using peripheral blood. The receptors derive from a woman in her thirties with COVID-19, enrolled during active disease.

DNA for the CDR3: TGTGCCAGCAGCCAACGATCCGGGATCTACGAGCAGTACTTC. This codes for CASSQRSGIYEQYF. J is TRBJ2-7 and V is TRBV5-4, with D tentatively TRBD2 (5 bases). The CDR3 is 14 amino acids. Germline CDR1 SGHNT, CDR2 YYREEE (reference sequence). V shed 4 bases and J shed 3 bases, with 14 bases lying between them.

This chain uses TRBV7-6 with TRBJ1-2; TRBD1 might be the D (6 bases). V shed 5 bases and J shed 3 bases, with 13 bases lying between them. The CDR3 spans 14 residues. Per germline, CDR1 SGHVS and CDR2 FNYEAQ. Here the CDR3 DNA reads TGTGCCAGCAGCCCCAGGGGTAGGGACTATGGCTACACCTTC. It yields the protein CASSPRGRDYGYTF. Supplemented by reference TRBV7-6 and TRBJ1-2, the full variable domain reads GAGVSQSPRYKVTKRGQDVALRCDPISGHVSLYWYRQALGQGPEFLTYFNYEAQQDKSGLPNDRFSAERPEGSISTLTIQRTEQRDSAMYRCASSPRGRDYGYTFGSGTRLTVV.

This clone was detected once. V usage is TRBV7-2 and J usage is TRBJ2-3; 10 positions match TRBD2. The CDR3 spans 15 residues. The germline V gene has CDR1 SGHTA and CDR2 FQGNSA. Trimming cost V 2 bases and J 6 bases; bases outside gene matches: 5. The CDR3 loop reads CASSLTASGGDTQYF. As DNA, the CDR3 is TGTGCCAGCAGCTTAACGGCTAGCGGGGGCGATACGCAGTATTTT.

This sequence joins TRBV6-6 and TRBJ1-2; D gene ambiguous. The CDR3 covers 14 residues. The germline CDR1 and CDR2 sequences are MNHNY and SVGAGI (reference sequence). V was clipped by 6 bases and J by 2 bases, with 13 bases between them. The CDR3 DNA reads as TGTGCCAGCAGGACAACCCCACGGAACTATGGCTACACCTTC. This sequence encodes CASRTTPRNYGYTF.

The chain recombines TRBV19 with TRBJ2-5; possibly TRBD1 for D (6 bases). Trimming left V 5 bases short and J 9 bases short, with 16 bases between. The CDR3 runs to 13 residues. Germline V lookup: CDR1 LNHDA, CDR2 SQIVND (reference sequence). The CDR3 bases are TGTGCCAGTAGTCCAGGCAGGGGTTGGTCCCAGTACTTC. It specifies CASSPGRGWSQYF. The variable domain in full, with the rest retrieved from reference TRBV19 and TRBJ2-5, is DGGITQSPKYLFRKEGQNVTLSCEQNLNHDAMYWYRQDPGQGLRLIYYSQIVNDFQKGDIAEGYSVSREKKESFPLTVTSAQKNPTAFYLCASSPGRGWSQYFGPGTRLLVL.

This clone was found a few times. The rearrangement uses TRBV19 and TRBJ1-5; no firm D call. Between the trimmed V and J ends, which lost 3 bases and 0 bases, there was a span of 12 bases. CDR3 size: 16 residues. Germline assignment: CDR1 LNHDA and CDR2 SQIVND (reference sequence). The CDR3 region has the DNA TGTGCCAGTAGTATTTTTGGCATCTTTAGCAATCAGCCCCAGCATTTT. Its translation is CASSIFGIFSNQPQHF. Drawing the rest from reference TRBV19 and TRBJ1-5, the complete variable domain is DGGITQSPKYLFRKEGQNVTLSCEQNLNHDAMYWYRQDPGQGLRLIYYSQIVNDFQKGDIAEGYSVSREKKESFPLTVTSAQKNPTAFYLCASSIFGIFSNQPQHFGDGTRLSIL.

The chain links TRBV5-4 to TRBJ1-1; 10 bases align to TRBD1. The CDR3 sequence is 16 residues long. Germline V lookup: CDR1 SGHNT, CDR2 YYREEE (reference sequence). V shed 5 bases, J shed 11 bases, and the junction held 18 bases outside the gene matches. CDR3 amino acids: CASSSGGVGQGRSAFF. The CDR3 nucleotides read TGTGCCAGCAGTTCAGGCGGGGTGGGACAGGGGCGTTCGGCTTTCTTT. Full variable domain (rest looked up from reference TRBV5-4 and TRBJ1-1): ETGVTQSPTHLIKTRGQQVTLRCSSQSGHNTVSWYQQALGQGPQFIFQYYREEENGRGNFPPRFSGLQFPNYSSELNVNALELDDSALYLCASSSGGVGQGRSAFFGQGTRLTVV.

The rearrangement uses TRBV5-1 and TRBJ2-3; the D is unclear. The CDR3 is 13 residues long. V was clipped by 6 bases and J by 1 base, with 9 bases between them. The germline V gene has CDR1 SGHRS and CDR2 YFSETQ. The CDR3 loop reads CASKLTRTDTQYF. The CDR3 region has the DNA TGCGCCAGCAAGCTCACTCGCACAGATACGCAGTATTTT.

The V and J genes are TRBV4-2 and TRBJ2-3; 15 bases are shared with TRBD2. CDR1 and CDR2 (germline): LGHNA, YNFKEQ. The CDR3 covers 21 residues. The V and J ends lost 1 base and 0 bases, in that order; junction bases with no gene match: 11. In DNA, the CDR3 is TGTGCCAGCAGCCAAGTAATCGGTGGGACTAGCGGGGGGCTAAGCACAGATACGCAGTATTTT. Translated, it gives CASSQVIGGTSGGLSTDTQYF.